The text below deals with one T cell receptor beta chain. In its sample, this clone was seen once. The antigen this receptor binds is unknown. No base-level quality is on record; no much larger clone is a single base apart. This entry comes from a study of graft-versus-host responses after intestinal transplantation (dated by TCRdb to the early 2020s). About the full investigation: The transplants that recipients received were multivisceral, liver-intestinal, or isolated intestinal. Samples from a few later patients were sequenced in-house on an Illumina MiSeq with MiXCR processing rather than by the commercial service. Alloreactive clones were identified by sequencing pre-transplant mixed lymphocyte reaction products and comparing these products with unstimulated pre-transplant donor and recipient T cells. The cohort enrolled approximately 24 intestinal transplant recipients including one retransplant, and a few patients lacking pretransplant specimens were excluded. Bulk TCR-beta CDR3 sequencing was used to track graft-versus-host and host-versus-graft alloreactive T cell clones in the graft, circulation and bone marrow after intestinal transplantation. Donor T cell macrochimerism was defined as a peak of at least 4% donor T cells among recipient peripheral blood mononuclear cells. Every recipient was given anti-thymocyte globulin induction, then maintenance tacrolimus and steroids for 2 to 3 years.

Via the germline V gene, CDR1 is MNHEY and CDR2 SVGAGI. Relative to germline, V is missing 3 bases and J is missing 2 bases, with 4 bases of the junction outside any gene match. The CDR3 holds 16 amino acids from the cysteine to the phenylalanine. This entry keeps only the CDR3 DNA: 48 bases, framed from base 1. The receptor library was made with the immunoSEQ multiplex PCR assay. In most patients, genomic DNA was isolated using the Qiagen DNeasy Blood and Tissue Kit and sent frozen to Adaptive Biotechnologies for TCR sequencing. For most patients, genomic DNA was subjected to high-throughput TCR-beta CDR3 sequencing by Adaptive Biotechnologies. As for the original processing: TCR sequencing data were retrieved from Adaptive's ImmunoSEQ software for around 18 patients, whereas a few other patients were processed with MiXCR and VDJtools. CD4 versus CD8 sorting errors were corrected by removing sequences found in both subsets at a frequency ratio below 5:1. CDR3 nucleotide sequences shared by donor and recipient were removed because the origin of these sequences could not be assigned. At least 2-fold expansion over unstimulated cells and a minimum CFSE-low frequency of 0.002% (template counts) or 0.001% (read counts) were required for clones to be classified as alloreactive. Mappable clones were those detected in sequenced pre-transplant spleen, lymph node, or MLR CFSE-low populations of the donor or recipient. The cumulative frequency of alloreactive clones was calculated as a percentage of all sequences, weighted by copy number. In its TCRdb copy, this immuneACCESS table keeps in-frame sequences only and misses some clones. Where compared with another copy, unresolved V genes explain less than half of these, and the others have no known cause. D and trimming come from the DNA, and the V and J calls and clone size come from that table. Present in this sample are just under 85,000 clones, around 93% of which were seen just once. About 7.3% of the sample rests with the top ten.

The intended sense of this specimen's time point label: cells obtained before transplantation from donor or recipient. CD3+CD4+ and CD3+CD8+ populations were FACS-sorted from unstimulated pre-transplant donor and recipient cells taken from spleen or lymph nodes. Study-wide conclusions, independent of this receptor: Conclusions were limited by the relatively low number and heterogeneity of intestinal transplant patients. GvH clones were found in recipient bone marrow, and some of the GvH clones appeared earlier in ileal mucosa or blood, which is consistent with an intestinal mucosal origin. High GvH to HvG T cell clonal ratios were observed in the allografts of patients with donor T cell macrochimerism. Peak levels of circulating GvH clones were associated with declines in HvG clones early after transplant.

Sequences were derived from unstimulated CD8+ T cells sorted from spleen or lymph node cells, sampled before transplant. The rearranged segments are TRBV6-5 and TRBJ2-1; TRBD1 lines up with 10 middle nucleotides. This receptor was obtained from a human donor who was the organ donor for an intestinal transplant. The bases are TGTGCCAGCAGTTATCCCGGGACAGGGGCCTACAATGAGCAGTTCTTC. This gives the protein CASSYPGTGAYNEQFF.